A single T cell receptor beta chain is shown here with its context. The data are from a study of cytomegalovirus exposure and HLA in healthy donors. The CDR3 runs to 15 residues. V was shortened by 0 bases and J by 4 bases, with 10 bases between the two germline ends. Germline V gene data show CDR1 as SGDLS and CDR2 as YYNGEE. The primer mix had 60 Vbeta and 13 Jbeta primers. Generated by immunoSEQ multiplex PCR, the TCRdb table keeps only in-frame clones and is missing some. Its listing shows about 90,000 clones. The V call is TRBV9, the J call TRBJ2-2; TRBD2 might be the D (6 bases). This TCR was sampled from a woman aged 30 to 39 in good health and CMV-seronegative. Sequences were obtained from PBMCs. Here the CDR3 reads CASSVGRLGTGELFF. Here the CDR3 DNA reads TGTGCCAGCAGCGTAGGCCGACTAGGCACCGGGGAGCTGTTTTTT.